The clone carrying this TCR beta chain is called medium-sized based on its frequency. The data were taken from a study of CD8 T cells in cerebrospinal fluid in Alzheimer's disease. 10X single-cell V(D)J and 5' gene-expression libraries profiled CSF cells. TCRdb re-called the 10x single-cell sequencing reads and shows each CDR3 protein once, DNA omitted. The sample totals around 1,100 distinct CDR3 sequences; its top ten clones hold over 15%. CDR1 MNHNY and CDR2 SVGAGI come from the germline V gene (reference sequence). The CDR3 has 16 residues. Sequencing was done on a sample of cerebrospinal fluid. The clonotype originates from a human donor in good health. V is TRBV6-6 and J is TRBJ2-5; with no DNA, the TCRdb D assignment of TRBD2 cannot be verified. CDR3 in amino acids: CASSYRASGYQETQYF.